Sequencing of this T cell receptor (beta chain) was carried out in a study of CD8 T cells in ankylosing spondylitis. Study-wide results and caveats: Reactive arthritis synovial fluid and blood were previously reported to contain some motif variants. A TCR beta motif of under 10 highly homologous variants seemed to mark ankylosing spondylitis blood. In ankylosing spondylitis patients, matched synovial fluid reportedly showed significant enrichment of disease-linked clones.

Points on this clonotype: Its antigen is unknown.

The CDR3 consists of 15 residues. The germline gives CDR1 MGHRA, CDR2 YSYEKL. Trimming took off 4 bases at V and 3 bases at J, with 14 bases between the two ends. The TCR beta libraries were generated through quantitative 5'-RACE incorporating molecular barcodes. TCRdb re-called the 5' RACE reads through MiXCR, storing one row per CDR3 protein. The sample shows about 240,000 distinct CDR3 sequences, around 10% of them seen only once. The source of this sequence is a male donor with ankylosing spondylitis or in good health (not recorded which). The sample taken for sequencing was blood, either unsorted or a sorted T cell fraction (not recorded which). The V and J genes are TRBV4-1 and TRBJ2-3; D is undetermined. This CDR3 reads CASSPTLAPTDTQYF. The CDR3, as DNA: TGCGCCAGCAGCCCGACTTTAGCTCCAACAGATACGCAGTATTTT.